This section outlines one TCR beta chain sequence together with its context. Antigen specificity is unknown. Germline-derived CDR1 and CDR2 are SGHNT and YENEEA. This CDR3 comprises 9 residues. The V gene lost 7 bases and the J gene lost 10 bases, with 8 bases spanning the gap. These data are taken from a study of T cells after yellow fever vaccination. Study-level points and caveats: A small proportion of clonotypes was detected in both the CD4 and CD8 compartments. The presence of abundant clonotypes contaminating from the bulk population was possible in FACS-sorted repertoires.

From the 5' RACE reads, TCRdb called clonotypes with MiXCR, one entry per CDR3 protein. The sample carries under 600,000 distinct CDR3 sequences, 13% recorded once. The V call is TRBV11-3, the J call TRBJ2-7, with D unresolved. Sequenced material: PBMCs, taken on the day of the yellow fever booster vaccination. The clonotype comes from a man aged 25-45 years who received the YFV17D yellow fever vaccine. The CDR3 is CASTPSQYF. DNA for the CDR3: TGTGCCAGCACCCCTTCTCAGTACTTC.